One T cell receptor beta chain is described in this entry. This receptor's antigen is unknown. Base quality data are lacking; no much larger clone is found one base away. The CDR3 has 18 amino acids, counting the end cysteine and phenylalanine. Here the CDR3 DNA is all that survives: 54 bases in frame from base 1. Per the germline V gene (reference sequence), LNHDA is the CDR1 and SQIVND is the CDR2. V sheds 2 bases and J sheds 2 bases, leaving 21 bases between their ends. The time point tag for this specimen amounts to: cells obtained before transplantation from donor or recipient. CD3+CD4+ and CD3+CD8+ populations were FACS-sorted from unstimulated pre-transplant donor and recipient cells taken from spleen or lymph nodes. The library relied on the immunoSEQ multiplex PCR assay. For most patients, genomic DNA was isolated with the Qiagen DNeasy Blood and Tissue Kit and sent frozen to Adaptive Biotechnologies for TCR sequencing. High-throughput TCR-beta CDR3 sequencing of genomic DNA from most patients was performed by Adaptive Biotechnologies. The authors' analysis ran thus. Adaptive's ImmunoSEQ software supplied the TCR sequencing data for approximately 18 patients, while MiXCR and VDJtools were used to process three other patients. CD4 versus CD8 sorting errors were corrected by removing sequences found in both subsets at a frequency ratio below 5:1. CDR3 nucleotide sequences shared by donor and recipient were removed because the origin of these sequences could not be assigned. At least 2-fold expansion over unstimulated cells and a minimum CFSE-low frequency of 0.002% (template counts) or 0.001% (read counts) were required for clones to be classified as alloreactive. A clone was considered mappable if detected in the sequenced pre-transplant spleen, lymph node, or MLR CFSE-low populations of the donor or recipient. Cumulative frequency of alloreactive clones was calculated as a percentage of all sequences weighted by copy number. Held by TCRdb, this immuneACCESS table contains in-frame sequences only and omits some clones. Under half of the omission traces to an unresolved V gene where checked; the cause of the rest is unknown. D and trimming come from the DNA, and the V and J calls and clone size come from that table. The sample profile shows tens of thousands of clones; roughly 84% of them were found once. The ten biggest clones cover 0.39% of the sample.

The data belong to a study of graft-versus-host responses after intestinal transplantation (dated by TCRdb to the early 2020s). General notes on the study: Recipients received multivisceral, liver-intestinal, or isolated intestinal transplants. Every recipient was given anti-thymocyte globulin induction, then maintenance tacrolimus and steroids for roughly three years. After intestinal transplantation, graft-versus-host and host-versus-graft alloreactive T cell clones were followed in the graft, circulation and bone marrow using bulk TCR-beta CDR3 sequencing. To identify alloreactive clones, pre-transplant mixed lymphocyte reaction products were sequenced and compared with unstimulated pre-transplant donor and recipient T cells. Of the 20 to 25 intestinal transplant recipients enrolled in the cohort, one of whom was a retransplant, a few patients without pretransplant specimens were excluded. A peak of at least 4% donor T cells among recipient peripheral blood mononuclear cells was the definition used for donor T cell macrochimerism. Rather than going through the commercial service, samples from a few later patients were sequenced in-house on an Illumina MiSeq and processed with MiXCR. The study at large found these results: Early after transplant, peak levels of circulating GvH clones were associated with declines in HvG clones. Conclusions were limited by the relatively low number and heterogeneity of intestinal transplant patients. In patients with donor T cell macrochimerism, the allografts had high GvH to HvG T cell clonal ratios. GvH clones were detected in recipient bone marrow, and some of these GvH clones were observed earlier in ileal mucosa or blood, consistent with an intestinal mucosal origin.

This sequence was found in a human donor who was the organ donor for an intestinal transplant. The input for sequencing was unstimulated CD4+ T cells sorted from spleen or lymph node cells, taken before transplant. This sequence uses TRBV19 and TRBJ1-2, and the D gene may be TRBD1, 5 bases matching. At the DNA level, the sequence is TGTGCCAGTAGTATAACCCGCCCGGCCAGGGCCAGCAACTATGGCTACACCTTC. Its translation is CASSITRPARASNYGYTF.